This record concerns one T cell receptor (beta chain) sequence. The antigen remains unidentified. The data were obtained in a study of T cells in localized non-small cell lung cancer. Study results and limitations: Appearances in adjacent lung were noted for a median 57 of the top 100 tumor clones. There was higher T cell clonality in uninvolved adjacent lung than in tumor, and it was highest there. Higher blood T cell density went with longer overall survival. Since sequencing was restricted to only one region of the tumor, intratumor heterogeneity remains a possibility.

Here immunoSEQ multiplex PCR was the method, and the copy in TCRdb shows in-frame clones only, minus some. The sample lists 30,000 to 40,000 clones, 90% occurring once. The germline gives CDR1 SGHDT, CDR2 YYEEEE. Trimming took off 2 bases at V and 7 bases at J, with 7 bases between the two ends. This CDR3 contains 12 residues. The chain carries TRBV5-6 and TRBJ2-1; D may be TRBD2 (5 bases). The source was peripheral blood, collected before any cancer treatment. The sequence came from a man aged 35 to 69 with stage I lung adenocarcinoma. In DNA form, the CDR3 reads TGTGCCAGCAGCTTATCGGGGAATGAGCAGTTCTTC. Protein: CASSLSGNEQFF.